A single T cell receptor (beta chain) is shown here with its context. Its cognate antigen is unknown. TCRdb derives one entry per CDR3 protein from the 5' RACE reads, leaving out DNA. Found here are about 370,000 distinct CDR3 sequences; the top ten clones hold around 10%. In germline, CDR1 is DFQATT, CDR2 SNEGSKA (reference sequence). The CDR3 length is 14 residues. This entry belongs to a study of T cells expressing NK-cell markers. For the study at large: The authors derived TCR beta repertoires from sorted CD3+CD56+NKG2C+, CD3+CD56+NKG2C- and CD3+CD56-NKG2C+ T cells.

Study observations and caveats: About six donors carried dominant NKG2C+ clonotypes that made up roughly 1.0-7.5% of their CD8+ T cells.

The TCR comes from a woman aged 45-60 years in good health. Material: blood T cells: a sorted CD56 or NKG2C T cell subset, CD4+ or CD8+ T cells, or bulk PBMC T cells (not recorded which). V is TRBV20-1 and J is TRBJ1-3; TCRdb proposes TRBD1, but this gene call is untestable without DNA. CDR3 loop: CSAGGQSSGNTIYF.